A selection of T cell receptor beta chains follows, all from one sample in a study of chemoradiotherapy in HPV16-positive cancers. Repertoires were generated with immunoSEQ multiplex PCR, while TCRdb's copy carries only in-frame clones and drops some. The repertoire holds approximately 11,000 clones, with 65% to 80% as singletons. The specimen was taken from a patient who underwent chemoradiotherapy. These receptors were collected from a human donor with HPV-associated anogenital cancer. Both conserved end residues are part of each CDR3. The D gene is left open where the match is weak. Rows may omit the clone size; those that give it use once, few, many or a size class.

D gene	V gene	J gene	clone size	CDR3 DNA	CDR3 protein
TRBD1	TRBV27	TRBJ1-2	NA	TGTGCCAGCAGTTGGGACAGGGGTGTAAATGGCTACACCTTC	CASSWDRGVNGYTF
NA	TRBV15	TRBJ2-3	once	TGTGCCACCAGCAGAGACCGGGGGACCAAAATATCGCAGTATTTT	CATSRDRGTKISQYF
TRBD1	TRBV4-1	TRBJ2-1	NA	TGCGCCAGCAGCCAAGATTGGACCTCCCGGACAGGGGAGTTCTTC	CASSQDWTSRTGEFF
NA	TRBV11-3	TRBJ2-3	NA	TGTGCCAGCAGCAAAAACTGGGCAGATACGCAGTATTTT	CASSKNWADTQYF
NA	TRBV27	TRBJ1-3	once	TGTGCCAGCAGCTACAGGGAAGGAAACACCATATATTTT	CASSYREGNTIYF
NA	TRBV28	TRBJ1-2	few	TGTGCCAGCAGCTCCGGGGGCCCGAATAGATATGGCTACACCTTC	CASSSGGPNRYGYTF
NA	TRBV19	TRBJ1-5	NA	TGTGCCTGCTCGGGTCTGGGTAATCAGCCCCAGCATTTT	CACSGLGNQPQHF
NA	TRBV5-5	TRBJ2-7	once	TGTGCCAGCAGCTTGAGAATCCGCGAGCAGTACTTC	CASSLRIREQYF
TRBD1	TRBV5-4	TRBJ2-7	few	TGTGCCAGCAGCTCCGGGACAGGGACCTACGAGCAGTACTTC	CASSSGTGTYEQYF
NA	TRBV18	TRBJ1-5	NA	TGTGCCAGCTCACCGGGTGGATATCAGCCCCAGCATTTT	CASSPGGYQPQHF
TRBD1	TRBV15	TRBJ2-7	NA	TGTGCCACCAGCAGACTCAGGAGGACAGGGGGGAACGAGCAGTACTTC	CATSRLRRTGGNEQYF
NA	TRBV19	TRBJ2-7	NA	TGTGCCAGTAGTCCTCCGACAGGACCTTACGAGCAGTACTTC	CASSPPTGPYEQYF
TRBD1	TRBV18	TRBJ2-2	NA	TGTGCCAGCTCTCCCGGGACAGAGAACACCGGGGAGCTGTTTTTT	CASSPGTENTGELFF
NA	TRBV28	TRBJ1-1	NA	TGTGCCAGCAGTGGTACAGCCACTACTGAAGCTTTCTTT	CASSGTATTEAFF
NA	TRBV6-1	TRBJ2-5	NA	TGTGCCAGCAGTTGGGGTTTTGAGACCCAGTACTTC	CASSWGFETQYF
NA	TRBV7-2	TRBJ2-1	NA	TGTGCCAGCAGCTTAGTTAAGGGTGATGAGCAGTTCTTC	CASSLVKGDEQFF
NA	TRBV6-6	TRBJ2-1	NA	TGTGCCAGCAGTTACCTGCAGGGAAATGAGCAGTTCTTC	CASSYLQGNEQFF
NA	TRBV28	TRBJ1-3	NA	TGTGCCAGCAGTTTGGGGACGGTATACTCTGGAAACACCATATATTTT	CASSLGTVYSGNTIYF
NA	TRBV5-1	TRBJ1-1	NA	TGCGCCAGCAGGTTAGACGCGCTGAACACTGAAGCTTTCTTT	CASRLDALNTEAFF
NA	TRBV7-2	TRBJ2-1	NA	TGTGCCAGCAGCTTGAGGGGGGACTACAATGAGCAGTTCTTC	CASSLRGDYNEQFF